One sample yielded the 18 T cell receptor beta chains listed below, sequenced in a study of blood T cells in healthy people across ages. Primers used in a second PCR of roughly 6 to 11 cycles were a sample-barcoded 5' primer and a J-beta primer mix. One entry per CDR3 protein results from TCRdb running MiXCR on the 5' RACE reads. This table holds about 2 million distinct CDR3 sequences, about 49% found once. The sequenced sample was blood. The source of these receptors is a middle-aged woman in good health.

A few counts support this clonotype. The junction departs from germline at one end; a sequencing error may be responsible. The CDR3 is CSARGGRGNEKLFF. The CDR3 DNA follows: TGCAGTGCAAGAGGGGGGAGGGGCAACGAAAAACTGTTTTTT. The chain joins TRBV20-1 to TRBJ1-4; the D gene is possibly TRBD1 (6 bases). Germline V lookup: CDR1 DFQATT, CDR2 SNEGSKA (reference sequence). The CDR3 is made up of 14 amino acids.

This clonotype has just one count. V and J are TRBV6-2 or TRBV6-3 and TRBJ1-2; D is possibly TRBD1 (6 bases). V was pared by 4 bases and J by 8 bases, with 17 bases between. Germline-derived CDR1 and CDR2 are MNHEY and SVGEGT. The CDR3 sequence is 14 residues long. Written as DNA, the CDR3 is TGTGCCAGCAGTTCCGCGGGACATTTCGAAGGCTACACCTTC. This codes for CASSSAGHFEGYTF.

This clonotype was counted at least ten times. J is TRBJ2-7 and V is TRBV6-2 or TRBV6-3, with D perhaps matching TRBD1 or TRBD2 (5 bases each). The length of the CDR3 is 15 residues. Germline CDR1 and CDR2: MNHEY and SVGEGT. V was shortened by 2 bases and J by 3 bases, with 14 bases between the two germline ends. The CDR3 coding sequence is TGTGCCAGCAGTTACCCCGAGAGGGGCGGCTACGAGCAGTACTTC. Amino acids: CASSYPERGGYEQYF.

The DNA for the CDR3 is TGCGCCAGCAGCCAAGTCCCGACGGATTACAATGAGCAGTTCTTC. Translating gives CASSQVPTDYNEQFF. V is TRBV4-3 and J is TRBJ2-1; no clear D gene. The CDR3 runs to 15 residues. CDR1 and CDR2 from the germline V gene are LGHNA and YSLEER. Trimming pared 1 base from V and 4 bases from J, leaving 11 bases between.

The gene calls are TRBV7-9 and TRBJ2-5; D is possibly TRBD1 (5 bases). Germline V gene lookup returns CDR1 SEHNR and CDR2 FQNEAQ (reference sequence). The V and J ends lost 1 base and 11 bases respectively, with 20 bases between them. The CDR3 has 15 residues. CDR3 DNA sequence: TGTGCCAGCAGCTTAGGGACATGGATGCTCGATGAGCAGTACTTC. Translation gives CASSLGTWMLDEQYF.

This clonotype was picked up many times. The V gene is TRBV6-2 or TRBV6-3, the J gene TRBJ2-7; D unclear. V was trimmed by 4 bases and J by 2 bases, leaving 6 bases between them. There are 12 residues in the CDR3. The V gene's germline CDR1 is MNHEY and CDR2 SVGEGT. The CDR3 protein is CASSSRTYEQYF. CDR3 DNA: TGTGCCAGCAGTTCCCGTACCTACGAGCAGTACTTC.

This clonotype was recorded many times. The J gene is TRBJ2-4, the V gene TRBV7-2, with a possible D match to TRBD1 (6 bases). Germline values: CDR1 SGHTA, CDR2 FQGNSA. The CDR3 covers 17 residues. Trimming took off 4 bases at V and 0 bases at J, with 16 bases between the two ends. The CDR3 DNA reads as TGTGCCAGCAGCTCCATGGGGGCGCACCTAGCCAAAAACATTCAGTACTTC. Translating gives CASSSMGAHLAKNIQYF.

The genes are TRBV25-1 and TRBJ2-3; D gene uncertain. The CDR3 consists of 16 residues. V was cut by 2 bases and J by 2 bases, with 14 bases left in between. Looked up from germline, CDR1 is MGHDK and CDR2 is SYGVNS. CDR3 nucleotides: TGTGCCAGCAGTGAAGGCTGGAATAGCCCCACAGATACGCAGTATTTT. Encoded protein: CASSEGWNSPTDTQYF.

A single count supports this clonotype. J is TRBJ1-5 and V is TRBV3-1; D unclear. There are 14 residues in the CDR3. Germline values: CDR1 LGHDT, CDR2 YNNKEL (reference sequence). Between the trimmed V and J ends, which lost 0 bases and 4 bases, there was a span of 7 bases. This CDR3 is CASSQDYLNQPQHF. The CDR3 nucleotides read TGTGCCAGCAGCCAAGATTATTTGAATCAGCCCCAGCATTTT.

A single count supports this clonotype. J is TRBJ1-6 and V is TRBV4-2, with a tentative D call TRBD1 (5 bases). V lost 2 bases and J lost 5, with 13 bases in between. Germline assignment: CDR1 LGHNA and CDR2 YNFKEQ. This CDR3 has 16 residues. CDR3 bases: TGTGCCAGCAGCCAAACGACCCAGGGAGATAATTCACCCCTCCACTTT. Translating gives CASSQTTQGDNSPLHF.

This clonotype was seen a few times. V gene TRBV13 combines with J gene TRBJ2-1; D call uncertain. The CDR3 is 15 residues long. V was trimmed by 2 bases and J by 2 bases, leaving 10 bases between them. Germline V gene data show CDR1 as PRHDT and CDR2 as FYEKMQ (reference sequence). CDR3 loop: CASSLPTLTYNEQFF. For the CDR3, the DNA is TGTGCCAGCAGCTTACCCACATTAACCTACAATGAGCAGTTCTTC.

The chain has TRBV20-1 and TRBJ2-6, with D possibly TRBD1 on 6 matching bases. The CDR3 extends over 14 amino acids. Per germline, CDR1 DFQATT and CDR2 SNEGSKA (reference sequence). Trimming took 5 bases from V and 4 from J, leaving 12 bases between them. In DNA, the CDR3 is TGCAGTGCTGCACAGGGACCCGGGGCCAACGTCCTGACTTTC. Residues: CSAAQGPGANVLTF.

CDR3 loop: CASSDRTATDYEQYF. CDR3 bases: TGTGCCAGCAGTGACCGGACGGCCACAGACTACGAGCAGTACTTC. The rearrangement joins TRBV6-1 to TRBJ2-7; D not resolved. Germline CDR1 is MNHNS and CDR2 is SASEGT. Deletions cut 3 bases from V and 3 bases from J, with 15 bases between. This CDR3 spans 15 amino acids.

V is TRBV20-1 and J is TRBJ2-1, with TRBD2 identical over 12 bases. The J call could be wrong; TRBJ2-7 is a better fit for the DNA end. Germline V gives CDR1 DFQATT, CDR2 SNEGSKA (reference sequence). This CDR3 is 15 amino acids long. The CDR3 nucleotides read TGCAGTGCTAGAGATCCTAGCGGGGGGGCCGATGAGCAGTACTTC. This encodes CSARDPSGGADEQYF.

This sequence joins TRBV18 and TRBJ2-3; D tentatively fits TRBD1 or TRBD2 (5 bases each). The CDR3 totals 15 residues. Trimming left V 0 bases short and J 6 bases short, with 13 bases between. CDR1 is KGHSH and CDR2 is LQKENI in the germline V gene. In nucleotides, the CDR3 is TGTGCCAGCTCACCACCACTTCGGGGCATTGATACGCAGTATTTT. It translates to CASSPPLRGIDTQYF.

This clonotype has just a few counts. The J gene is TRBJ2-7, the V gene TRBV7-2; no firm D call. Germline-derived CDR1 and CDR2 are SGHTA and FQGNSA. The CDR3 has 14 amino acids. Trimming left V 3 bases short and J 0 bases short, with 9 bases between. The CDR3: CASSFGINSYEQYF. DNA of the CDR3: TGTGCCAGCAGCTTCGGCATAAACTCCTACGAGCAGTACTTC.

J is TRBJ2-3 and V is TRBV29-1, with 8 positions matching TRBD2. Germline V lookup: CDR1 SQVTM, CDR2 ANQGSEA. With 5 bases clipped from V and 0 bases from J, the junction kept 4 bases outside the gene matches. The CDR3 covers 14 residues. The CDR3 DNA follows: TGCAGCGTTCCCCCTAGCGGGAGCACAGATACGCAGTATTTT. Its protein is CSVPPSGSTDTQYF.

The V gene is TRBV12-3 or TRBV12-4, the J gene TRBJ1-6; 7 nucleotides agree with TRBD1. J lost 6 bases, V lost 6 bases, and 14 bases had no gene match. This CDR3 region has 17 residues. CDR3 residues: CASSLLTGPYPNSPLHF. CDR3 coding DNA: TGTGCCAGCAGCCTCTTGACAGGGCCCTACCCTAATTCACCCCTCCACTTT.